Below are 9 T cell receptor beta chains sequenced from a single sample in a study of blood T cells in healthy people across ages. With a J-beta primer mix and a sample-barcoded 5' primer, a second PCR ran roughly 7 to 11 cycles. TCRdb re-called the 5' RACE reads with MiXCR, one entry per CDR3 protein. The data contain around 2 million distinct CDR3 sequences, about 39% of them singletons. The source material was blood. The receptors here all came from a human donor in good health.

This sequence joins TRBV7-8 and TRBJ1-4; D may be TRBD1 (6 bases). CDR3 length: 15 residues. The V gene lost 1 base and the J gene lost 6 bases, with 12 bases spanning the gap. Germline V lookup: CDR1 SGHVS, CDR2 FQNEAQ. The CDR3 DNA is TGTGCCAGCAGCTTAGTCCAGGGGCCGGATGAAAAACTGTTTTTT. Its translation is CASSLVQGPDEKLFF. Together with reference TRBV7-8 and TRBJ1-4, the CDR3 gives the full variable domain: GAGVSQSPRYKVAKRGQDVALRCDPISGHVSLFWYQQALGQGPEFLTYFQNEAQLDKSGLPSDRFFAERPEGSVSTLKIQRTQQEDSAVYLCASSLVQGPDEKLFFGSGTQLSVL.

This clonotype turned up a few times. V is TRBV5-1 and J is TRBJ2-1; D perhaps matches TRBD1 (5 bases). The CDR3 consists of 15 residues. Germline CDR1 SGHRS, CDR2 YFSETQ. V was clipped by 4 bases and J by 7 bases, with 18 bases between them. The DNA for the CDR3 is TGCGCCAGCAGCCTAGGATCTTGGCAGGGTAATGAGCAGTTCTTC. Protein product: CASSLGSWQGNEQFF. Based on the CDR3 plus reference TRBV5-1 and TRBJ2-1, the full variable domain is KAGVTQTPRYLIKTRGQQVTLSCSPISGHRSVSWYQQTPGQGLQFLFEYFSETQRNKGNFPGRFSGRQFSNSRSEMNVSTLELGDSALYLCASSLGSWQGNEQFFGPGTRLTVL.

This chain joins TRBV27 and TRBJ2-3; no reliable D call. V gave up 2 bases and J gave up 2 bases, with 8 bases separating them. This CDR3 is built from 14 residues. The germline CDR1 and CDR2 sequences are MNHEY and SMNVEV (reference sequence). The CDR3 region has the DNA TGTGCCAGCAGTTTAGCCTCTTTCACAGATACGCAGTATTTT. Its protein product is CASSLASFTDTQYF.

This clonotype has a handful of counts. The chain is built from TRBV4-3 and TRBJ2-7, with D maybe TRBD1 (6 bases). CDR3 length: 14 amino acids. The V end lost 4 bases, the J end lost 4 bases, and 14 bases lay between the germline ends. Germline V gene sequence: CDR1 LGHNA, CDR2 YSLEER. CDR3 sequence reads: CASSLGHSGYEQYF. For the CDR3, the DNA is TGCGCCAGCAGCCTGGGACACTCTGGGTACGAGCAGTACTTC.

There are a few counts of this clonotype. The chain recombines TRBV11-2 with TRBJ2-5; TRBD1 matches 9 bases. The CDR3 runs to 14 residues. V trimming: 1 base; J trimming: 11 bases; junction bases outside the gene matches: 8. CDR1 and CDR2 from the germline V gene are SGHAT and FQNNGV. CDR3 DNA sequence: TGTGCCAGCAGCTTAGTAGGGACAGGGTCGGAGCAGTACTTC. Protein sequence: CASSLVGTGSEQYF.

The chain uses TRBV12-3 or TRBV12-4 and TRBJ1-2, with TRBD1 identical over 7 bases. CDR3 length: 16 amino acids. V was clipped by 6 bases and J by 3 bases; unmatched bases: 13. The CDR3 here is CASSPSRDRTYYGYTF. The CDR3 DNA sequence: TGTGCCAGCAGCCCTTCCAGGGACAGAACGTACTATGGCTACACCTTC.

V is TRBV5-1 and J is TRBJ2-1; TRBD2 matches at 11 bases. Germline V gives CDR1 SGHRS, CDR2 YFSETQ. This CDR3 comprises 15 residues. J gave up 4 bases and V 6 bases, and 6 bases lay outside the gene matches. In DNA form, the CDR3 reads TGCGCCAGCACTCCAACTAGCGGGGGATACAATGAGCAGTTCTTC. Translation: CASTPTSGGYNEQFF. Combining the CDR3 with reference TRBV5-1 and TRBJ2-1 gives the whole variable domain KAGVTQTPRYLIKTRGQQVTLSCSPISGHRSVSWYQQTPGQGLQFLFEYFSETQRNKGNFPGRFSGRQFSNSRSEMNVSTLELGDSALYLCASTPTSGGYNEQFFGPGTRLTVL.

To note about this clonotype: One end of the junction fails to match germline, which may point to a read error. V gene TRBV29-1 combines with J gene TRBJ2-5; TRBD1 matches 8 bases. The germline CDR1 and CDR2 sequences are SQVTM and ANQGSEA. CDR3 length equals 15 residues. The CDR3 DNA is TGCGGCGTTGACGAGAGGGGGACAGGTGGTGGGGCCCAGTACTTC. It yields the protein CGVDERGTGGGAQYF. The full variable domain, its missing parts supplied by reference TRBV29-1 and TRBJ2-5, is SAVISQKPSRDICQRGTSLTIQCQVDSQVTMMFWYRQQPGQSLTLIATANQGSEATYESGFVIDKFPISRPNLTFSTLTVSNMSPEDSSIYLCGVDERGTGGGAQYFGPGTRLLVL.

This chain joins TRBV3-1 and TRBJ2-3; D gene uncertain. The V end was cut by 6 bases, the J end by 7 bases, with 17 bases between. Germline assignment: CDR1 LGHDT and CDR2 YNNKEL (reference sequence). CDR3 size: 14 residues. The CDR3: CASSFEASANTQYF. CDR3 nucleotide sequence: TGTGCCAGCAGTTTCGAGGCAAGCGCCAATACGCAGTATTTT.